This TCR beta chain stems from a study of shared clonotypes between healthy human individuals. Study-level points and caveats: Generation probability values for non-shared clonotypes were lower than those for clonotypes shared by all four donors.

Each PCR replicate from the sorted subsets contained about 200 ng DNA, which is roughly 33,000 T cell genomes. Study processing details: There were no quality scores in the junction-only immunoSEQ sequences, so filtering differed. Using immunoSEQ multiplex PCR, the repertoire was profiled, and TCRdb retains in-frame clones only, with some absent. V and J calls and clone size come straight from that table; D and trimming were deduced from the DNA. This repertoire shows hundreds of thousands of clones, about 95% found once; its top ten account for over 0.09%. Unmatched junction bases numbered 2, after V lost 2 bases and J lost 3 bases. CDR3 size: 14 residues. Germline-derived CDR1 and CDR2 are LNHDA and SQIVND (reference sequence). For this clone: The target antigen is unknown.

As defined, naive CD8 cells were CD45RO-negative and positively selected for CCR7, with terminally differentiated effector memory CD45RA+ cells excluded. The specimen was naive CD8+ T cells sorted from blood. This TCR was recovered from a woman aged 25 to 45 in good health. The genes are TRBV19 and TRBJ2-3, with 7 bases aligning to TRBD1. The CDR3 region is CASSIRQGTDTQYF. In DNA, the CDR3 is TGTGCCAGTAGTATAAGACAGGGAACAGATACGCAGTATTTT.